The 5 T cell receptor beta chains presented below share a single source sample, sequenced in a study of regulatory T cells in long-lasting Graves disease. According to the study, TCR beta libraries were built with iRepertoire HTBI primers and CDR3-region Arm-PCR. TCRdb processed the multiplex PCR reads anew with MiXCR; each CDR3 protein has one entry. Of 500,000 to 700,000 distinct CDR3 sequences in the sample, approximately 15% were seen once. Documented time point: newly diagnosed GD, antithyroid drugs for less than 3 months. With RNA extracted from PBMCs as input, the TCR library was made. These data were likewise used in another study, on T cells in Graves' hyperthyroidism and ophthalmopathy.

Sequenced material: peripheral blood mononuclear cells (PBMCs), taken at new diagnosis, from a patient treated with antithyroid drugs. Every receptor here comes from a woman aged 30 to 39 with Graves disease.

This clonotype was detected many times. The gene calls are TRBV28 and TRBJ1-1; D gene unclear. Trimming left V 5 bases short and J 4 bases short, with 17 bases between. The CDR3 spans 15 residues. Per germline, CDR1 MDHEN and CDR2 SYDVKM. The CDR3 reads CASSLVGGVSTEAFF. In nucleotides, the CDR3 is TGTGCCAGCAGTCTCGTGGGTGGGGTAAGCACTGAAGCTTTCTTT. The whole variable domain, remainder taken from reference TRBV28 and TRBJ1-1, is DVKVTQSSRYLVKRTGEKVFLECVQDMDHENMFWYRQDPGLGLRLIYFSYDVKMKEKGDIPEGYSVSREKKERFSLILESASTNQTSMYLCASSLVGGVSTEAFFGQGTRLTVV.

This clonotype was seen a few times. Possible read error: a much larger clone is one base away. J is TRBJ2-7 and V is TRBV19; D perhaps matches TRBD2 (5 bases). The V gene's germline CDR1 is LNHDA and CDR2 SQIVND (reference sequence). The V and J ends lost 7 bases and 2 bases respectively, with 15 bases between them. The CDR3 has 14 residues. The CDR3 loop reads CASKITEGAYEQYF. CDR3 bases: TGTGCCAGTAAAATTACAGAGGGAGCCTACGAGCAGTACTTC. Full variable domain (outside the CDR3, taken from reference TRBV19 and TRBJ2-7): DGGITQSPKYLFRKEGQNVTLSCEQNLNHDAMYWYRQDPGQGLRLIYYSQIVNDFQKGDIAEGYSVSREKKESFPLTVTSAQKNPTAFYLCASKITEGAYEQYFGPGTRLTVT.

This clonotype was seen repeatedly, ten times or more. The chain uses TRBV5-1 and TRBJ2-7; tentatively, D is TRBD2 (6 bases). The CDR3 is 14 amino acids. Trimming removed 4 bases at V and 7 bases at J, with 18 bases between. Germline V gene lookup returns CDR1 SGHRS and CDR2 YFSETQ. CDR3 loop: CASSAAGFSKEQYF. For the CDR3, the DNA is TGCGCCAGCAGCGCCGCGGGGTTCTCAAAAGAGCAGTACTTC.

This clonotype was recorded many times. The chain recombines TRBV9 with TRBJ1-1, with D perhaps TRBD1 (6 bases). The germline V gene has CDR1 SGDLS and CDR2 YYNGEE. Trimming took 2 bases from V and 4 from J, leaving 15 bases between them. The CDR3 sequence is 15 residues long. CDR3 in DNA: TGTGCCAGCAGCGTGGGTGGAGGGGGAGGCACTGAAGCTTTCTTT. The encoded protein is CASSVGGGGGTEAFF.

This clonotype was counted many times. The rearrangement joins TRBV29-1 to TRBJ2-1; 11 bases match TRBD2. Unmatched junction bases numbered 8, after V lost 7 bases and J lost 3 bases. The V gene's germline CDR1 is SQVTM and CDR2 ANQGSEA. CDR3 length: 15 residues. The CDR3 protein is CSAQGTSGNYNEQFF. CDR3 bases: TGCAGCGCCCAAGGGACTAGCGGTAACTACAATGAGCAGTTCTTC.